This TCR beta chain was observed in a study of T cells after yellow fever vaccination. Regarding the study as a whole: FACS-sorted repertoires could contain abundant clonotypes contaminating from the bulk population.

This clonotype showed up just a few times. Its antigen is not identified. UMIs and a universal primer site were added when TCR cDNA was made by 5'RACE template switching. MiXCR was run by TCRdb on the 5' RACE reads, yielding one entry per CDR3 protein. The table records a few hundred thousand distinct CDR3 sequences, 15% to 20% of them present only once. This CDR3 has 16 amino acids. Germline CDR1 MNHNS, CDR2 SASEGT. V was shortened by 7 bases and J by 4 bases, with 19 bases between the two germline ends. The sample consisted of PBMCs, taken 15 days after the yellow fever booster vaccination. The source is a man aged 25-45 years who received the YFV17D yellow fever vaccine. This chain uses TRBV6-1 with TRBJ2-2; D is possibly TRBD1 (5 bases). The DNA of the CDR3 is TGTGCCAGCATTGGGCCATCCCAGGGTTTCACCGGGGAGCTGTTTTTT. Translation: CASIGPSQGFTGELFF.